The clone carrying this TCR beta chain has more than one count but fewer than ten. The antigen remains undetermined. From the reads, TCRdb called clonotypes with MiXCR, one entry per CDR3 protein. There are about a million distinct CDR3 sequences in the sample; roughly 30% occur only once, and over 13% lies in the top ten. The V gene lost 6 bases and the J gene lost 3 bases, with 18 bases spanning the gap. This CDR3 comprises 14 residues. The germline CDR1 and CDR2 sequences are DFQATT and SNEGSKA (reference sequence). These data originate in a study of T cell repertoires in cytomegalovirus infection.

The starting material was cultured CD8+ T cells from PBMCs, obtained from culture after CMV antigen stimulation. This rearrangement joins TRBV20-1 to TRBJ2-7; D possibly corresponds to TRBD1 (5 bases). The clonotype originates from a human donor in good health (CMV status not recorded). Some clones in this sample may be carry-over from other donors' samples. The CDR3 protein is CSAETFRDDYEQYF. As DNA, the CDR3 is TGCAGTGCCGAGACCTTCAGGGATGACTACGAGCAGTACTTC.